This TCR beta chain was obtained from a study of OX40 agonist ivuxolimab in advanced cancers. The wider study: The group had a mean age of about 60 years, ranged from about 20 to 79, and was 80% to 85% male. The study's findings and limits: More expanded clones were found, on average, in CD8+ than in CD4+ T cells.

The protocol was immunoSEQ multiplex PCR, while the TCRdb copy is restricted to in-frame clones and leaves out a portion. The repertoire holds about 54,000 clones, with less than 95% as singletons. For this clone: Its antigen is unknown.

There are 17 residues in the CDR3. The germline V gene encodes CDR1 SGDLS and CDR2 YYNGEE. V was shortened by 4 bases and J by 4 bases, with 18 bases between the two germline ends. The source is an adult with an advanced solid tumor such as melanoma, head and neck, liver or kidney cancer. Sequences were derived from CD4+ or CD8+ T cells sorted from blood, sampled in a trial of the OX40 agonist ivuxolimab. The chain couples TRBV9 to TRBJ1-6; the D is unclear. The CDR3 sequence: CASSQAVGTPYNSPLHF. The CDR3 DNA follows: TGTGCCAGCAGCCAAGCTGTCGGAACGCCATATAATTCACCCCTCCACTTT.